What follows is one T cell receptor (beta chain) and its context. These data originate in a study of blood T cell repertoires in COVID-19. The V and J ends lost 4 bases and 3 bases, in that order; junction bases with no gene match: 2. CDR1 is MDHEN, CDR2 SYDVKM, per germline. This CDR3 has 13 residues. Sequenced by immunoSEQ multiplex PCR; TCRdb stores in-frame clones only, minus some. The data show roughly 190,000 clones, less than 90% seen once. This TCR was sampled from a woman aged 70-85 years with COVID-19, enrolled during active disease. The V gene is TRBV28, the J gene TRBJ1-2, with TRBD1 matching 7 bases. Material for sequencing was peripheral blood. CDR3 sequence: CASSWTGHYGYTF. CDR3 in DNA: TGTGCCAGCAGTTGGACAGGACACTATGGCTACACCTTC.